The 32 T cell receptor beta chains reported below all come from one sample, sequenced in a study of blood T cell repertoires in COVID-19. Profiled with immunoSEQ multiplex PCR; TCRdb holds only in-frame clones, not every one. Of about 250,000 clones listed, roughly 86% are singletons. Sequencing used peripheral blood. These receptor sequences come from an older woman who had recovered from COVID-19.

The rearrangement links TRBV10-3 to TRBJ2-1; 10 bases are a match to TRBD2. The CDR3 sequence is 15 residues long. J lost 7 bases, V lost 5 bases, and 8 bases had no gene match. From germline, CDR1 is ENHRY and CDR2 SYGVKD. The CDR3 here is CAISSSGGVGNEQFF. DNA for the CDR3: TGTGCCATCAGTTCTAGCGGGGGAGTGGGAAATGAGCAGTTCTTC.

CDR3 in amino acids: CASSREQGWGEQFF. CDR3 bases: TGTGCCAGCAGCAGAGAGCAGGGGTGGGGGGAGCAGTTCTTC. The chain couples TRBV27 to TRBJ2-1; D is possibly TRBD1 (6 bases). Germline lookup yields CDR1 MNHEY and CDR2 SMNVEV (reference sequence). The CDR3 runs to 14 residues. Trimming took off 6 bases at V and 10 bases at J, with 19 bases between the two ends.

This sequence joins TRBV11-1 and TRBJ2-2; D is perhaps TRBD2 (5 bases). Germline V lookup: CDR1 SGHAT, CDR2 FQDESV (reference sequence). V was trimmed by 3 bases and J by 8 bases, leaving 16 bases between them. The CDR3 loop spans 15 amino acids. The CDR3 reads CASSFGGGHDGELFF. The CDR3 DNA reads TGTGCCAGCAGCTTCGGAGGTGGGCATGATGGGGAGCTGTTTTTT.

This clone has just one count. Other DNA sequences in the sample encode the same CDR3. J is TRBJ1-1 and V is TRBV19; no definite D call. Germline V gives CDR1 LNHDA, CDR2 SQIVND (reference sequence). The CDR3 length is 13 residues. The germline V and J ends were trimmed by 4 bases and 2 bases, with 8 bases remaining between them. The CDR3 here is CASSTQVNTEAFF. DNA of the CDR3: TGTGCCAGTAGTACACAAGTAAACACTGAAGCTTTCTTT.

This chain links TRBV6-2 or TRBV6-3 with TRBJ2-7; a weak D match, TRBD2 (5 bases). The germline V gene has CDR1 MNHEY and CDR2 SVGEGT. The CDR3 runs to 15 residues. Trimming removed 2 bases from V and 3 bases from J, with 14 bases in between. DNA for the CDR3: TGTGCCAGCAGTTACACCCTCGGGGAGCTCTACGAGCAGTACTTC. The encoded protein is CASSYTLGELYEQYF.

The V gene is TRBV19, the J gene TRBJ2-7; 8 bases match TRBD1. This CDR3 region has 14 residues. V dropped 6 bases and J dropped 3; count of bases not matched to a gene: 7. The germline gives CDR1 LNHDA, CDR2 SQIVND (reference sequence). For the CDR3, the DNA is TGTGCCAGTAGGGACGGACAGGGCCACTACGAGCAGTACTTC. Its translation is CASRDGQGHYEQYF.

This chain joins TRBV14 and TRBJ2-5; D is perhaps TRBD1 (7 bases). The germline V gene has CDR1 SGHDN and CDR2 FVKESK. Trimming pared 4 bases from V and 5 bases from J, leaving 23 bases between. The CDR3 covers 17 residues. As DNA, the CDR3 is TGTGCCAGCAGCCCCCCGAGGCAGGGGGGCGTAGGGGAGACCCAGTACTTC. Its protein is CASSPPRQGGVGETQYF.

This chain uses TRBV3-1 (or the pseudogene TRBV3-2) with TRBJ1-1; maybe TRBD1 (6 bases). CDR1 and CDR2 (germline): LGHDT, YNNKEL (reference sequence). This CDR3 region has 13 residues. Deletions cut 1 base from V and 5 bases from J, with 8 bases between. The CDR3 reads CASSQVQGTEAFF. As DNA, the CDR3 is TGTGCCAGCAGCCAAGTACAGGGAACTGAAGCTTTCTTT.

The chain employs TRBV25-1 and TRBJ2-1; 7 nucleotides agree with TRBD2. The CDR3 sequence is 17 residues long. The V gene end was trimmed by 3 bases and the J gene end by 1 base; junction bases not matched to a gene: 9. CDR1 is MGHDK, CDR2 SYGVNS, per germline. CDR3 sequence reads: CASSDQRLGGSYNEQFF. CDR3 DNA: TGTGCCAGCAGTGACCAGAGGTTGGGGGGGTCCTACAATGAGCAGTTCTTC. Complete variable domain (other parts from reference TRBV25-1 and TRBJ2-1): EADIYQTPRYLVIGTGKKITLECSQTMGHDKMYWYQQDPGMELHLIHYSYGVNSTEKGDLSSESTVSRIRTEHFPLTLESARPSHTSQYLCASSDQRLGGSYNEQFFGPGTRLTVL.

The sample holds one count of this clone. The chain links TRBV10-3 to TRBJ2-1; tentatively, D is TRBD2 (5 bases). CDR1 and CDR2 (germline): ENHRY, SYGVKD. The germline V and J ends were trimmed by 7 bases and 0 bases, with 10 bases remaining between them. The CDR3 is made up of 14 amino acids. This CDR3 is CAIMDSNSYNEQFF. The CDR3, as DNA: TGTGCCATCATGGACTCGAACTCCTACAATGAGCAGTTCTTC.

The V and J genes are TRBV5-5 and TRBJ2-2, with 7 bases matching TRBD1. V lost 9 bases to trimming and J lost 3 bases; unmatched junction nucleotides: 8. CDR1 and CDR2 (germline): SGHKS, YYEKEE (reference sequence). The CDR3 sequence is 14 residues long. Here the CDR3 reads CATSGTDYTGELFF. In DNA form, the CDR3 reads TGTGCCACCTCCGGGACAGATTACACCGGGGAGCTGTTTTTT.

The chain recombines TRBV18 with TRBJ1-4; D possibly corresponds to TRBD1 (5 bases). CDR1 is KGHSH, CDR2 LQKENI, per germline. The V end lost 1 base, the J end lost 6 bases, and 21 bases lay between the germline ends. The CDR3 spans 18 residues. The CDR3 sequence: CASSPLRTAGSFDEKLFF. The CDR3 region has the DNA TGTGCCAGCTCACCACTAAGAACAGCAGGGTCTTTCGATGAAAAACTGTTTTTT.

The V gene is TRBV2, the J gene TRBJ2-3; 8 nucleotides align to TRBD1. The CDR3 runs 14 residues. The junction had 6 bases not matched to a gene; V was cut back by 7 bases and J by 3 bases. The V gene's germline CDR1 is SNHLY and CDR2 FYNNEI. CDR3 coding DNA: TGTGCCAGCAACCGAGACAGGGGTACAGATACGCAGTATTTT. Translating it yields CASNRDRGTDTQYF.

CDR3 coding DNA: TGTGCTAGTGGTTTGGTGGAGGGGGCAGTGATCTATGGCTACACCTTC. Its protein is CASGLVEGAVIYGYTF. The gene calls are TRBV12-5 and TRBJ1-2, with 7 bases matching TRBD1. This CDR3 contains 16 residues. The V gene's germline CDR1 is LGHNT and CDR2 FRNRAP. V trimming: 0 bases; J trimming: 4 bases; junction bases outside the gene matches: 8.

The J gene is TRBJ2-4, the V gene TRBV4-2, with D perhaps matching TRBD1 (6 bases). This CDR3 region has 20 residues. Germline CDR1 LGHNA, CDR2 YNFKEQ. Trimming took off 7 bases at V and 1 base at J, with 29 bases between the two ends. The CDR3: CASTLSPTGHIKSAKNIQYF. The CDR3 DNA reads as TGTGCCAGCACACTATCCCCTACGGGACACATAAAGAGTGCCAAAAACATTCAGTACTTC.

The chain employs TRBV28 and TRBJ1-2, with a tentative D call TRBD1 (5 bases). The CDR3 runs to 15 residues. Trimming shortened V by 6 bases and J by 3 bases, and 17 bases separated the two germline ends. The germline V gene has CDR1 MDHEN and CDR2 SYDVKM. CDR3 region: CASSNRFGGYYGYTF. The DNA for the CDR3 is TGTGCCAGCAGCAATCGGTTCGGGGGATACTATGGCTACACCTTC.

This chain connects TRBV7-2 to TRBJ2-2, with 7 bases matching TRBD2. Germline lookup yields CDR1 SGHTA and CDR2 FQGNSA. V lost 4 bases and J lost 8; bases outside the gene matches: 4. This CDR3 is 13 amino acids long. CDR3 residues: CASSYGLGGELFF. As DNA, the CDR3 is TGTGCCAGCAGCTACGGACTAGGAGGGGAGCTGTTTTTT.

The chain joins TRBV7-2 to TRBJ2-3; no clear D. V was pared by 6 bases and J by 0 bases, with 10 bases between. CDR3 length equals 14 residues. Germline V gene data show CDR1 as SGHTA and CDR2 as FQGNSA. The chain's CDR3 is CASRTPTSTDTQYF. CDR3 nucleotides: TGTGCCAGCAGGACACCTACTAGCACAGATACGCAGTATTTT.

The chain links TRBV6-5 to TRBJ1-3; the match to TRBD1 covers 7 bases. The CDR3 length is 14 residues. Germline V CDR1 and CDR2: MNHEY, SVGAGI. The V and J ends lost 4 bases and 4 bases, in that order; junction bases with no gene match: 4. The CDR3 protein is CASSSGTVGNTIYF. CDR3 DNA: TGTGCCAGCAGTTCCGGGACAGTAGGAAACACCATATATTTT.

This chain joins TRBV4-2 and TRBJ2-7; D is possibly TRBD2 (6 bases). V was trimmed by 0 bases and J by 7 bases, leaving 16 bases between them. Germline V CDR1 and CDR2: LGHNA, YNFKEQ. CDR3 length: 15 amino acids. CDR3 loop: CASSQELRTAGEQYF. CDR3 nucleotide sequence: TGTGCCAGCAGCCAAGAACTCAGGACGGCGGGGGAGCAGTACTTC.

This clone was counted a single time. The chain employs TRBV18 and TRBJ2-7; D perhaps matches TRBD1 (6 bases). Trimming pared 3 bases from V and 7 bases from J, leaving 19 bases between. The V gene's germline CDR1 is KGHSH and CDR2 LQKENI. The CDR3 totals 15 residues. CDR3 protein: CASSPTGRGLGEQYF. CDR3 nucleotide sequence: TGTGCCAGCTCACCGACGGGCAGGGGATTGGGGGAGCAGTACTTC.

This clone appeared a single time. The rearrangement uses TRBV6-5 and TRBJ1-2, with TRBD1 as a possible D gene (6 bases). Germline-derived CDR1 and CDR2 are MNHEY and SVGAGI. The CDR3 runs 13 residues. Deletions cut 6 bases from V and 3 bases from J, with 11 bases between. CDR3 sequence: CASRPSGDYGYTF. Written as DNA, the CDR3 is TGTGCCAGCAGACCTTCAGGGGACTATGGCTACACCTTC.

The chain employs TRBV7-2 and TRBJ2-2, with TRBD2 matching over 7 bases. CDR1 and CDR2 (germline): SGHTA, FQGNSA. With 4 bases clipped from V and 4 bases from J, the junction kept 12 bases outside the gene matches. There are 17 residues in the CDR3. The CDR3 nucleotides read TGTGCCAGCAGCTCCGGCGGGCTAGCGGCTATCACCGGGGAGCTGTTTTTT. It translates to CASSSGGLAAITGELFF. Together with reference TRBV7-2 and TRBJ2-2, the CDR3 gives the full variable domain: GAGVSQSPSNKVTEKGKDVELRCDPISGHTALYWYRQSLGQGLEFLIYFQGNSAPDKSGLPSDRFSAERTGGSVSTLTIQRTQQEDSAVYLCASSSGGLAAITGELFFGEGSRLTVL.

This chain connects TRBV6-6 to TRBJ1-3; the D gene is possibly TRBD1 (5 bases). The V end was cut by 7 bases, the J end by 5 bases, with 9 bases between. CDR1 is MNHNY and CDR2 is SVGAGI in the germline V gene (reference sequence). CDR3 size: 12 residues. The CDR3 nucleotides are TGTGCCAGCAATCCAGGGAGAAACACCATATATTTT. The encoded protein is CASNPGRNTIYF.

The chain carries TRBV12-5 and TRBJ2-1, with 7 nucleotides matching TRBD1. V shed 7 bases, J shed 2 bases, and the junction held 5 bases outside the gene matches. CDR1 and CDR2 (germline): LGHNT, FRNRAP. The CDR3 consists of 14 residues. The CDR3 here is CASARDSAYNEQFF. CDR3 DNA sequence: TGTGCTAGTGCCAGGGACAGCGCCTACAATGAGCAGTTCTTC.

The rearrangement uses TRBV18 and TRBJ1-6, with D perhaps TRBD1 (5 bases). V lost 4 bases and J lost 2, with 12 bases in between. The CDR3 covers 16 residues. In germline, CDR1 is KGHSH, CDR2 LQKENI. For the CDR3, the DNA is TGTGCCAGCTCACTCCGGCAGGACACCTATAATTCACCCCTCCACTTT. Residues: CASSLRQDTYNSPLHF.

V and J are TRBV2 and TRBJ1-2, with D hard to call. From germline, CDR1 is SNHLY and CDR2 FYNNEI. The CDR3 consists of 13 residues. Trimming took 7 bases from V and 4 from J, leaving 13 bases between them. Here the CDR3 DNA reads TGTGCCAGCACTGCAGGACTGATCTATGGCTACACCTTC. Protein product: CASTAGLIYGYTF.

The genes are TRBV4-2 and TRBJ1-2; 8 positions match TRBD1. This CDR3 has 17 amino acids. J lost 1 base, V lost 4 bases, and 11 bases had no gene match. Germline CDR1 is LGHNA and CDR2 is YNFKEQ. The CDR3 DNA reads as TGTGCCAGCAGCCCCCGGTTGGGACAGGAGCTTAACTATGGCTACACCTTC. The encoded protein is CASSPRLGQELNYGYTF.

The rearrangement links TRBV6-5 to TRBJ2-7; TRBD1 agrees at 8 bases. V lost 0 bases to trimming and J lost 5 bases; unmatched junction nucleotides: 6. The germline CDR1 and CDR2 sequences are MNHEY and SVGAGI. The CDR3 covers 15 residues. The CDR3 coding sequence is TGTGCCAGCAGTTACTCTGAACAGGGGGACGACGAGCAGTACTTC. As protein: CASSYSEQGDDEQYF.

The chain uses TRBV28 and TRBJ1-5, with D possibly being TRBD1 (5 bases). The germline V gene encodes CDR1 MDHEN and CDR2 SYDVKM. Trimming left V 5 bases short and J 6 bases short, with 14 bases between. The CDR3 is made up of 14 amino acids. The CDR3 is CASSMQGSSQPQHF. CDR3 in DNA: TGTGCCAGCAGTATGCAGGGTTCTAGTCAGCCCCAGCATTTT.

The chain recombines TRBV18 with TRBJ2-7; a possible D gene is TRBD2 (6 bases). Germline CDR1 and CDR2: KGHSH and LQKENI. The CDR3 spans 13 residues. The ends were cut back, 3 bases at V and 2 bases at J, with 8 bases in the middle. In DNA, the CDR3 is TGTGCCAGCTCACCGGGGGGTCCCTACGAGCAGTACTTC. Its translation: CASSPGGPYEQYF.

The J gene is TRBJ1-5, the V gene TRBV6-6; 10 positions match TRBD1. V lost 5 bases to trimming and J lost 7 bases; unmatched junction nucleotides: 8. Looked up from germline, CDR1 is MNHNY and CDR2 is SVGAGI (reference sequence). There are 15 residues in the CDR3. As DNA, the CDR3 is TGTGCCAGCAGTACAGACAGGGGGCTTAGCCAGCCCCAGCATTTT. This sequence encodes CASSTDRGLSQPQHF.